A selection of T cell receptor beta chains follows, all from one sample in a study of blood T cells in healthy people across ages. TCRdb independently ran MiXCR on the 5' RACE reads; one entry per CDR3 protein. The repertoire holds approximately 2,000,000 distinct CDR3 sequences, with around 42% as singletons. Specimen: blood. Receptor source: a human donor in good health. The CDR3 runs from the conserved cysteine through the conserved F or W.

j_gene | v_gene | CDR3aa
TRBJ2-7 | TRBV15 | CATSRVRRGGYEQYF
TRBJ2-5 | TRBV11-2 | CASSLPFGETQYF
TRBJ2-3 | TRBV20-1 | CSAQSATTQYF
TRBJ2-5 | TRBV2 | CAARLAGISETQYF
TRBJ1-5 | TRBV12-3/TRBV12-4 | CASSLGPGAHQPQHF
TRBJ2-1 | TRBV6-2/TRBV6-3 | CASSYSTGAVRREQFF
TRBJ2-7 | TRBV7-2 | CASSVGGGRTYEQYF
TRBJ2-7 | TRBV4-2 | CASSPTTGQYYEQYF
TRBJ2-5 | TRBV20-1 | CSARDQVVAGSKQETQYF
TRBJ1-1 | TRBV29-1 | CSVEAPQGMNTEAFF
TRBJ2-3 | TRBV20-1 | CSARSDSIGEDTQYF
TRBJ1-2 | TRBV20-1 | CSATKGQARYGYTF
TRBJ2-7 | TRBV28 | CASSIPSYEQYF
TRBJ1-6 | TRBV27 | CASSWGAGSPLHF
TRBJ1-1 | TRBV5-1 | CASSLYGMNTEAFF
TRBJ2-5 | TRBV6-2/TRBV6-3 | CASSYSGQGVETQYF
TRBJ1-2 | TRBV29-1 | CSVGQVYGYTF
TRBJ2-6 | TRBV6-6 | CASSYRASSGANVLTF
TRBJ2-3 | TRBV7-9 | CAGSTKREDTQYF
TRBJ1-1 | TRBV4-3 | CASSQDPTLQGSMNTEAFF
TRBJ2-5 | TRBV3-1 | CASSQAVGETEETQYF
TRBJ1-2 | TRBV24-1 | CATMGTGNRGYTF
TRBJ1-1 | TRBV29-1 | CSVDSLDVTEAFF
TRBJ1-1 | TRBV7-2 | CASSARTGGFGTEAFF
TRBJ1-1 | TRBV20-1 | CSANPWASRTEAFF
TRBJ2-1 | TRBV4-3 | CASSARLVGGYEQFF
TRBJ2-7 | TRBV12-3/TRBV12-4 | CASSEQDHPYEQYF
TRBJ2-2 | TRBV7-2 | CASSLPAGAGTGELFF
TRBJ2-1 | TRBV29-1 | CSAAGTPRQGEQFF
TRBJ2-7 | TRBV7-9 | CASSPQLYRYEQYF
TRBJ1-4 | TRBV5-5 | CASSLAWGGEKLFF
TRBJ1-1 | TRBV7-3 | CASSLMGGTTDTEAFF
TRBJ2-7 | TRBV28 | CASSSRDGTYEQYF
TRBJ2-7 | TRBV12-3/TRBV12-4 | CASSFVNSYEQYF
TRBJ1-1 | TRBV5-1 | CASSLAGGHTTEAFF
TRBJ2-3 | TRBV4-3 | CASSLRASVDTQYF
TRBJ1-1 | TRBV7-9 | CATDDTPKGMNTEAFF
TRBJ2-5 | TRBV5-1 | CASSLDWGGRETQYF
TRBJ2-3 | TRBV7-9 | CASSPSSGGLDTQYF
TRBJ1-6 | TRBV7-9 | CASSYEGSRPLHF
TRBJ2-7 | TRBV12-3/TRBV12-4 | CASSLDPSKQYF
TRBJ2-7 | TRBV4-3 | CASSQDRGVLYEQYF
TRBJ1-2 | TRBV4-2 | CASSQDRALGDYGYTF
TRBJ2-1 | TRBV20-1 | CSARDRRGHDEQFF
TRBJ2-7 | TRBV27 | CASSSGGGTYEQYF
TRBJ1-1 | TRBV5-8 | CASSLTYLGTEAFF
TRBJ2-2 | TRBV7-3 | CASSLTGVNTGELFF
TRBJ1-1 | TRBV6-5 | CASSYTQRDTEAFF
TRBJ2-5 | TRBV5-6 | CASSLKQTQETQYF
TRBJ2-1 | TRBV7-2 | CASSFEPGGSTFF
TRBJ2-3 | TRBV6-1 | CASRDVRRSSTDTQYF
TRBJ2-1 | TRBV6-5 | CASTGTAYNEQFF
TRBJ1-2 | TRBV20-1 | CSASGTGGNGYTF
TRBJ2-3 | TRBV20-1 | CSASRDRGAPDTQYF
TRBJ2-7 | TRBV4-3 | CASSQQRDSTYEQYF